The 3 T cell receptor beta chains in this list originate from one sample, sequenced in a study of blood T cell repertoires in COVID-19. Profiling relied on immunoSEQ multiplex PCR, and the TCRdb table lists in-frame clones only, not all of them. The sample holds about 40,000 clones; over 70% are singletons and the top ten take 9%. The material sequenced was peripheral blood. The receptors derive from a woman in her sixties or seventies with acute or convalescent COVID-19.

The genes are TRBV27 and TRBJ2-2; TRBD2 agrees at 13 bases. This CDR3 has 16 amino acids. Germline CDR1 MNHEY, CDR2 SMNVEV (reference sequence). V was clipped by 4 bases and J by 8 bases; unmatched bases: 7. CDR3 bases: TGTGCCAGCAGTTCTCCGGGACTAGCGGGGACTGGGGAGCTGTTTTTT. Translated: CASSSPGLAGTGELFF.

The gene calls are TRBV10-1 and TRBJ1-2; TRBD1 might be the D (6 bases). V lost 6 bases and J lost 8, with 16 bases in between. CDR1 and CDR2 from the germline V gene are WNHNN and SYGVQD (reference sequence). The CDR3 is 13 residues long. The CDR3 nucleotides read TGCGCCAGCAGAGAGACAGGAACAGAGGGCTACACCTTC. It encodes CASRETGTEGYTF.

CDR3 protein: CATSRPTGRNTGELFF. The DNA for the CDR3 is TGTGCCACCAGCAGACCGACAGGAAGGAACACCGGGGAGCTGTTTTTT. V gene TRBV15 combines with J gene TRBJ2-2; maybe TRBD1 (6 bases). Trimming removed 2 bases at V and 1 base at J, with 11 bases between. Per the germline V gene, CDR1 is LNHNV and CDR2 is YYDKDF (reference sequence). The CDR3 consists of 16 residues.